These T cell receptor beta chains were read from a single sample in a study of cytomegalovirus exposure and HLA in healthy donors. Sequencing was performed with immunoSEQ multiplex PCR; in TCRdb, only in-frame clones are kept and a portion is missing. The profile shows under 200,000 clones, roughly 78% of them singletons. The sequenced material came from PBMCs. The receptors originated from a woman aged 25 to 45 in good health and CMV-seropositive. The CDR3 runs from the conserved cysteine through the conserved F or W. D genes are given only for firm matches. The size field is filled for only some rows; it gives once, few, many or a size class.

v_gene,j_gene,abundance,d_gene,CDR3nt,CDR3aa
TRBV29-1,TRBJ2-2,-,-,TGCAGCGTTGAAGATCTGGAGGGGGAGGGCGGGGAGCTGTTTTTT,CSVEDLEGEGGELFF
TRBV2,TRBJ1-1,-,-,TGTGCCAGCAGCCAACTAGGGTGGGGGGACACTGAAGCTTTCTTT,CASSQLGWGDTEAFF
TRBV6-5,TRBJ1-6,-,-,TGTGCCAGCCCCAGGGGCGGAGCCCTCCACTTT,CASPRGGALHF
TRBV19,TRBJ1-5,-,TRBD1,TGTGCCAGTAACCTACAGGGGAATCAGCCCCAGCATTTT,CASNLQGNQPQHF
TRBV7-8,TRBJ1-5,-,-,TGTGCCAGCAGCCTGACGGGGAATCAGCCCCAGCATTTT,CASSLTGNQPQHF
TRBV5-1,TRBJ2-3,-,-,TGCGCCAGCAGCTTGGGCAGGACTAGCACAGATACGCAGTATTTT,CASSLGRTSTDTQYF
TRBV19,TRBJ1-3,-,-,TGTGCCAGTAGTACTCTAGGCTCTGGAAACACCATATATTTT,CASSTLGSGNTIYF
TRBV29-1,TRBJ1-2,-,TRBD1,TGCAGCGTTGAAACTGGACAGGGCGACTATGGCTACACCTTC,CSVETGQGDYGYTF
TRBV7-8,TRBJ2-5,-,-,TGTGCCAGCAGCTTAGACTATCAAGAGACCCAGTACTTC,CASSLDYQETQYF
TRBV4-1,TRBJ2-7,-,TRBD2,TGCGCCAGCAGCCAAGATCGCGCTAGCGGAGGCCAGTACTTC,CASSQDRASGGQYF
TRBV11-3,TRBJ1-1,-,TRBD1,TGTGCCAGCAGCCTGCCGGGACAGAGGAACACTGAAGCTTTCTTT,CASSLPGQRNTEAFF
TRBV4-3,TRBJ1-4,once,TRBD1,TGCGCCAGCAGCCAAGATCCCGGACAGGGAGTCGAAAAACTGTTTTTT,CASSQDPGQGVEKLFF
TRBV4-1,TRBJ2-7,few,TRBD2,TGCGCCAGCAGCCAAGTTAGCGGGGGGAATGCCGAGCAGTACTTC,CASSQVSGGNAEQYF
TRBV6-5,TRBJ2-2,-,-,TGTGCCAGCAGTTACGGGCCGGACACCGGGGAGCTGTTTTTT,CASSYGPDTGELFF
TRBV7-2,TRBJ2-5,few,TRBD1,TGTGCCAGCAGCTTAGGGGTCGGGACAGTTAGTGAAGAGACCCAGTACTTC,CASSLGVGTVSEETQYF